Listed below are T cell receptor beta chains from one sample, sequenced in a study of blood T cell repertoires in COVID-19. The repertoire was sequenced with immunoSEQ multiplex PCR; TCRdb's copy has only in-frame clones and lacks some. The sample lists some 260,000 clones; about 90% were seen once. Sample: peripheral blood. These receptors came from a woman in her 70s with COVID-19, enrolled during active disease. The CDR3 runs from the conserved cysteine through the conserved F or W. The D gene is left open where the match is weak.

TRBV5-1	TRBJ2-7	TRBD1	CASSLLQGAYEQYF
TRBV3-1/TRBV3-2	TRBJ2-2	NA	CASSFDSGELFF
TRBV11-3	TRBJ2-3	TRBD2	CASSLQAGGTDTQYF
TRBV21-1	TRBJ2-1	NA	CASSKGGHVTGTADDNEQFF
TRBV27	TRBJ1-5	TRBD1	CASSLYRGPNQPQHF
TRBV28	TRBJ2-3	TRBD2	CATGGLAWGITDTQYF
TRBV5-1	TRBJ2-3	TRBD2	CASSDQGGKADTQYF
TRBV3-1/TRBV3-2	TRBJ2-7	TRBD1	CASSRGTGSLYEQYF
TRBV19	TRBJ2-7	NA	CASSILSGSNYEQYF
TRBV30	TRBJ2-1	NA	CAWSVPAYARGQKVPLNEQFF
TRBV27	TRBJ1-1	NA	CASARGNTEAFF
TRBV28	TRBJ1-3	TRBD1	CASRRDRVAGNTIYF
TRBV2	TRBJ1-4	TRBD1	CASGDRASEKLFF
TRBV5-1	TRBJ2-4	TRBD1	CASSLAPRQGIGAKNIQYF
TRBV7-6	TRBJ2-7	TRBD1	CASSPGQGAYEQYF
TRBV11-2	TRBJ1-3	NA	CASSLAGGNTIYF
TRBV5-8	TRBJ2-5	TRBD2	CASSPGTSGSFETQYF
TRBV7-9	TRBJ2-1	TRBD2	CASELAGPWGNEQFF
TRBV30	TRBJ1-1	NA	CAWSPFQVVAEAFF
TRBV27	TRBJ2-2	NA	CASSPQGTRNTGELFF
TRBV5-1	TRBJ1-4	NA	CASSYDRFTEKLFF
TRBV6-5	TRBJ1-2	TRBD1	CASRTPGQSYGYTF
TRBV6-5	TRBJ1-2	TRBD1	CASSYLDRGYGYTF
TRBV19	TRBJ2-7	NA	CASRDRATTEQYF
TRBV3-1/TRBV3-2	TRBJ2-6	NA	CASSRSHSGANVLTF
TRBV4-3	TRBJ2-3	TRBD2	CASSHSLPGAGGRPTQYF
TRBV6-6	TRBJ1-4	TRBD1	CASTTRGQSEKLFF
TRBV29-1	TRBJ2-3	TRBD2	CSVDKRGGTDTQYF
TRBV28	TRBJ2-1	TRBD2	CASTPAGGPYNEQFF
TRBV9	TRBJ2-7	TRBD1	CASSVGLGTAEYEQYF
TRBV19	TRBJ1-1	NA	CASSWGGVSMNTEAFF
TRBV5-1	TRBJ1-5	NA	CASSSDGNQPQHF
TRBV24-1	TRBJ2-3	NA	CATSDPGVRTDTQYF
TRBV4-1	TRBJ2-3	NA	CASSQETGLATDTQYF
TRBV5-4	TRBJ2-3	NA	CASTKWGGPDTQYF
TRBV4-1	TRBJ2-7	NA	CASSHFHESSYEQYF
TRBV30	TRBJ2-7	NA	CACGGVTSYEQYF
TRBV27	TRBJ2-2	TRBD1	CASKHRGLDTGELFF
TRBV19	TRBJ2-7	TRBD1	CASSTGQVNSYEQYF
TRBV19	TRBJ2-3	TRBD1	CASRLRPGQGPDTQYF
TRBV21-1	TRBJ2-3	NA	CASSKGAGSVDTQYF